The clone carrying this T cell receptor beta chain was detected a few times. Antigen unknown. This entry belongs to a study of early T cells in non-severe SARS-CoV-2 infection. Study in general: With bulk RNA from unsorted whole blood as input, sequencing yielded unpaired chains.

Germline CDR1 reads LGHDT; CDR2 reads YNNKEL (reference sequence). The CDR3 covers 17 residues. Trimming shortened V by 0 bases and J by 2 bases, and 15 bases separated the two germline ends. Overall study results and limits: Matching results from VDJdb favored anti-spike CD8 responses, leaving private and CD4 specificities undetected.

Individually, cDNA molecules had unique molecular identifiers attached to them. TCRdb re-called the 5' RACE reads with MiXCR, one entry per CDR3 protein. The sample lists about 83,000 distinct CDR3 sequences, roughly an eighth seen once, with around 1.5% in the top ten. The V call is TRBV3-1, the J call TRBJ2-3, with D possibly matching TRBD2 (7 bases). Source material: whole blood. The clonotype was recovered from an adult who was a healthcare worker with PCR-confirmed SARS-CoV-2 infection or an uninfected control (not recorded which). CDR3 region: CASSQDPGGGPTDTQYF. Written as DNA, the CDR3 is TGTGCCAGCAGCCAAGATCCTGGGGGGGGCCCCACAGATACGCAGTATTTT.